The 30 T cell receptor beta chains presented below share a single source sample, sequenced in a study of graft-versus-host responses after intestinal transplantation. Data came from immunoSEQ multiplex PCR; TCRdb stores just in-frame clones and leaves some out. Of around 49,000 clones listed, roughly 90% are singletons. These receptors' targets are unknown. This sample comprised unstimulated CD4+ T cells sorted from spleen or lymph node cells, obtained before transplant. All receptors derive from a human donor who was the organ donor for an intestinal transplant.

This clone is a singleton in its sample. The junction departs from germline at one end; a sequencing error may be responsible. The V call is TRBV7-7, the J call TRBJ2-3; TRBD2 matches 9 bases. The CDR3 length is 15 residues. CDR1 and CDR2 (germline): SSHAT, FNYEAQ (reference sequence). In DNA form, the CDR3 reads TGTGCTAGCAGCCCAACTAGCGGGAGCACAGATACGCAGTATTTT. Translating gives CASSPTSGSTDTQYF.

The rearrangement links TRBV27 to TRBJ2-3; 7 nucleotides match TRBD2. The J segment lost 5 bases and the V segment lost 7 bases, leaving 12 bases of the junction unmatched. Germline CDR1 reads MNHEY; CDR2 reads SMNVEV (reference sequence). The CDR3 contains 15 residues. CDR3 loop: CASTLAGRGGDTQYF. The CDR3 DNA reads TGTGCCAGCACCTTAGCGGGTCGTGGGGGAGATACGCAGTATTTT.

This clone showed up just a few times. The chain employs TRBV19 and TRBJ1-2; TRBD1 agrees at 9 bases. Losses at the gene ends were 6 bases for V and 8 bases for J; bases not matched to a gene: 4. The CDR3 consists of 12 residues. The V gene's germline CDR1 is LNHDA and CDR2 SQIVND (reference sequence). CDR3 protein: CASRTDRGGYTF. CDR3 coding DNA: TGTGCCAGTAGGACGGACAGGGGAGGCTACACCTTC.

The chain couples TRBV4-1 to TRBJ2-7; D is perhaps TRBD2 (6 bases). V dropped 4 bases and J dropped 4 bases, with 11 bases sitting between them. The CDR3 spans 13 residues. The germline V gene encodes CDR1 MGHRA and CDR2 YSYEKL. CDR3 sequence (DNA): TGCGCCAGCAGCCCCGGCGGGGCATACGAGCAGTACTTC. Encoded protein: CASSPGGAYEQYF.

The sample holds one count of this clone. V usage is TRBV6-5 and J usage is TRBJ2-5; D not resolved. Trimming left V 5 bases short and J 0 bases short, with 7 bases between. The germline V gene has CDR1 MNHEY and CDR2 SVGAGI. This CDR3 is built from 13 residues. This CDR3 reads CASSPLYQETQYF. CDR3 sequence (DNA): TGTGCCAGCAGTCCTCTGTACCAAGAGACCCAGTACTTC.

The gene calls are TRBV5-1 and TRBJ2-5; tentative D call: TRBD1 (6 bases). The CDR3 sequence is 14 residues long. Per germline, CDR1 SGHRS and CDR2 YFSETQ. The ends were cut back, 2 bases at V and 5 bases at J, with 13 bases in the middle. CDR3 residues: CASSLRDTGETQYF. The CDR3 nucleotides are TGCGCCAGCAGCTTAAGGGACACGGGGGAGACCCAGTACTTC.

This CDR3 reads CASSSPMGGRAQGEQFF. CDR3 nucleotide sequence: TGTGCCAGCAGCTCCCCCATGGGCGGGAGGGCCCAGGGAGAGCAGTTCTTC. V is TRBV5-4 and J is TRBJ2-1, with 9 nucleotides matching TRBD2. The junction had 17 bases not matched to a gene; V was cut back by 3 bases and J by 10 bases. Germline V gene data show CDR1 as SGHNT and CDR2 as YYREEE (reference sequence). The CDR3 is 17 residues long.

The rearrangement links TRBV10-3 to TRBJ2-1, with 8 positions matching TRBD1. V lost 0 bases and J lost 6; bases outside the gene matches: 7. CDR1 is ENHRY, CDR2 SYGVKD, per germline. The CDR3 runs 16 residues. CDR3 sequence (DNA): TGTGCCATCAGTGAGTCGAAATGGACAGGGCTCAATGAGCAGTTCTTC. Translated, it gives CAISESKWTGLNEQFF.

The CDR3 region is CASSQGWDTYYEQYF. CDR3 DNA sequence: TGCGCCAGCAGCCAAGGCTGGGACACCTACTACGAGCAGTACTTC. The rearrangement links TRBV4-3 to TRBJ2-7; the D gene is possibly TRBD1 (6 bases). V was trimmed by 1 base and J by 3 bases, leaving 13 bases between them. The CDR3 totals 15 residues. Germline CDR1 LGHNA, CDR2 YSLEER.

The rearrangement uses TRBV7-9 and TRBJ1-1; D is perhaps TRBD1 (6 bases). With 6 bases removed from V and 0 bases from J, the gap between germline ends came to 11 bases. Germline V gene lookup returns CDR1 SEHNR and CDR2 FQNEAQ (reference sequence). The CDR3 has 14 residues. CDR3 region: CASRRQALNTEAFF. In DNA, the CDR3 is TGTGCCAGCAGACGACAGGCCTTGAACACTGAAGCTTTCTTT.

In this sample, this clone turned up a few times. The chain has TRBV4-1 and TRBJ2-7; the D gene is possibly TRBD1 (5 bases). The CDR3 contains 14 residues. Per germline, CDR1 MGHRA and CDR2 YSYEKL. V shed 1 base and J shed 1 base, with 8 bases lying between them. The CDR3 nucleotides read TGCGCCAGCAGCCAAGGGACAAAATCCTACGAGCAGTACTTC. Protein product: CASSQGTKSYEQYF.

The chain employs TRBV12-1 and TRBJ1-3; the D call TRBD1 from the table was never checked on the DNA. TRBV12-1 is designated a pseudogene. CDR3 length: 17 residues. CDR3 sequence reads: CASSFGLGPGAGNTIYF. CDR3 nucleotide sequence: TGTGCCAGCAGCTTTGGGTTAGGGCCAGGGGCTGGAAACACCATATATTTT.

The genes are TRBV30 and TRBJ2-1; 7 bases are a match to TRBD2. This CDR3 region has 14 residues. J gave up 7 bases and V 2 bases, and 8 bases lay outside the gene matches. The germline CDR1 and CDR2 sequences are GTSNPN and SVGIG (reference sequence). CDR3 sequence: CAWSKAGDMNEQFF. CDR3 bases: TGTGCCTGGAGTAAGGCGGGAGACATGAATGAGCAGTTCTTC.

Here the CDR3 DNA reads TGCGCCAGCCCCCTAGGACCAGACAGGAGCACAGATACGCAGTATTTT. Residues: CASPLGPDRSTDTQYF. V gene TRBV4-3 combines with J gene TRBJ2-3, with D maybe TRBD1 (6 bases). Germline V gives CDR1 LGHNA, CDR2 YSLEER. The V and J ends lost 8 bases and 0 bases respectively, with 18 bases between them. The CDR3 spans 16 residues.

On this clone: An end of the junction differs from the germline gene, which may be a read error. This CDR3 is also generated by other DNA sequences in the sample. The CDR3 region is CASRLSTDTQYF. CDR3 coding DNA: TGTGCCAGCAGGTTAAGCACGGATACGCAGTATTTT. The chain couples TRBV6-1 to TRBJ2-3; no firm D call. Germline CDR1 and CDR2: MNHNS and SASEGT. CDR3 length: 12 amino acids.

The chain combines TRBV4-1 with TRBJ1-2, with TRBD1 matching over 11 bases. The length of the CDR3 is 17 residues. The ends lost 0 bases at V and 0 bases at J; junction bases unmatched: 3. From germline, CDR1 is MGHRA and CDR2 YSYEKL. As DNA, the CDR3 is TGCGCCAGCAGCCAAGACGGACAGGGGGCGGCTAACTATGGCTACACCTTC. It specifies CASSQDGQGAANYGYTF.

This clone came up a few times. The chain combines TRBV4-1 with TRBJ2-2, with TRBD1 matching over 8 bases. The CDR3 length is 14 residues. V lost 6 bases to trimming and J lost 2 bases; unmatched junction nucleotides: 2. The germline CDR1 and CDR2 sequences are MGHRA and YSYEKL. CDR3 region: CASSDRGNTGELFF. CDR3 bases: TGCGCCAGCAGTGACAGGGGCAACACCGGGGAGCTGTTTTTT.

This chain uses TRBV5-6 with TRBJ1-2; 10 nucleotides match TRBD1. CDR3 length: 15 residues. V gave up 3 bases and J gave up 8 bases; unmatched junction bases: 10. Per germline, CDR1 SGHDT and CDR2 YYEEEE. CDR3 in DNA: TGTGCCAGCAGCTGGGCGGGACAGGGGATGATGGGCTACACCTTC. Its translation is CASSWAGQGMMGYTF. Filled out from reference TRBV5-6 and TRBJ1-2, the complete variable domain reads DAGVTQSPTHLIKTRGQQVTLRCSPKSGHDTVSWYQQALGQGPQFIFQYYEEEERQRGNFPDRFSGHQFPNYSSELNVNALLLGDSALYLCASSWAGQGMMGYTFGSGTRLTVV.

The CDR3 reads CASSFRTSGRAFYYEQYF. In DNA form, the CDR3 reads TGTGCCAGCAGCTTTCGGACTAGCGGGAGGGCCTTTTATTACGAGCAGTACTTC. The chain is built from TRBV7-8 and TRBJ2-7, with 15 positions matching TRBD2. In germline, CDR1 is SGHVS, CDR2 FQNEAQ. The CDR3 contains 18 residues. V shed 3 bases, J shed 4 bases, and the junction held 10 bases outside the gene matches.

The chain recombines TRBV7-9 with TRBJ1-5; the match to TRBD1 covers 11 bases. With 5 bases clipped from V and 7 bases from J, the junction kept 19 bases outside the gene matches. Looked up from germline, CDR1 is SEHNR and CDR2 is FQNEAQ (reference sequence). The length of the CDR3 is 19 residues. CDR3 DNA sequence: TGTGCCAGCAGCCGTACTTTTCTCGGACAGGGGGCGGTATGGCAGCCCCAGCATTTT. Protein: CASSRTFLGQGAVWQPQHF.

The rearrangement uses TRBV5-1 and TRBJ2-1, with 9 bases fitting TRBD1. After removal of 4 bases from V and 0 bases from J, the junction contained 5 bases not matched to a gene. This CDR3 is built from 16 residues. CDR1 SGHRS and CDR2 YFSETQ come from the germline V gene. CDR3 residues: CASSAGGQGSYNEQFF. As DNA, the CDR3 is TGCGCCAGCAGCGCCGGGGGACAGGGCTCCTACAATGAGCAGTTCTTC.

The rearrangement joins TRBV28 to TRBJ2-7; the match to TRBD1 covers 7 bases. The CDR3 is made up of 14 amino acids. Germline CDR1 MDHEN, CDR2 SYDVKM. The trim removed 3 bases at V and 6 bases at J, leaving 8 bases unmatched. DNA for the CDR3: TGTGCCAGCAGTTTCCGGACAGGTCGCTCCGAGCAGTACTTC. Amino acid sequence: CASSFRTGRSEQYF.

V is TRBV28 and J is TRBJ2-7; D is ambiguous. V lost 7 bases to trimming and J lost 2 bases, with 15 bases between them. The CDR3 runs to 14 residues. The germline gives CDR1 MDHEN, CDR2 SYDVKM. The DNA of the CDR3 is TGTGCCAGCACCAACTCCCTATCGGCCTACGAGCAGTACTTC. It is translated as CASTNSLSAYEQYF.

This chain connects TRBV28 to TRBJ2-7; tentative D call: TRBD1 (5 bases). Looked up from germline, CDR1 is MDHEN and CDR2 is SYDVKM. Trimming removed 5 bases from V and 0 bases from J, with 8 bases in between. CDR3 length: 13 amino acids. Here the CDR3 reads CASSRGSSYEQYF. The CDR3 DNA reads TGTGCCAGCAGTAGGGGAAGCTCCTACGAGCAGTACTTC.

The rearrangement uses TRBV9 and TRBJ2-3; 11 bases fit TRBD2. Germline V gene data show CDR1 as SGDLS and CDR2 as YYNGEE. The CDR3 is 21 residues long. J gave up 3 bases and V 0 bases, and 18 bases lay outside the gene matches. This CDR3 reads CASSVATGVAGGPNRTDTQYF. The CDR3 bases are TGTGCCAGCAGCGTAGCTACAGGAGTAGCGGGAGGGCCCAATAGAACAGATACGCAGTATTTT.

This clone has more than one count but fewer than ten. The genes are TRBV12-2 and TRBJ1-4; the table names TRBD1, a call not compared with the DNA. TRBV12-2 is annotated as a pseudogene. The CDR3 covers 17 residues. CDR3 in DNA: TGTGCAAGTCGCTTCCCGGACCTTGAGGGGGCTGTAGAAAAACTGTTTTTT. Encoded protein: CASRFPDLEGAVEKLFF.

The chain links TRBV19 to TRBJ2-6; D is unclear. The CDR3 is made up of 16 amino acids. Trimming removed 1 base at V and 0 bases at J, with 7 bases between. Germline V CDR1 and CDR2: LNHDA, SQIVND (reference sequence). The CDR3, as DNA: TGTGCCAGTAGTATAGCCGGGTTCTCTGGGGCCAACGTCCTGACTTTC. Translated: CASSIAGFSGANVLTF.

J is TRBJ2-7 and V is TRBV7-8, with 9 bases matching TRBD1. The CDR3 is 17 amino acids. Unmatched junction bases numbered 13, after V lost 6 bases and J lost 1 base. Germline CDR1 reads SGHVS; CDR2 reads FQNEAQ. The CDR3 DNA reads as TGTGCCAGCAGTTTTCCCGGCCCGGGACAGGGATCCTACGAGCAGTACTTC. Amino acid sequence: CASSFPGPGQGSYEQYF.

The chain couples TRBV18 to TRBJ2-2, with no clear D. Germline CDR1 reads KGHSH; CDR2 reads LQKENI. CDR3 length: 16 amino acids. Deletions cut 0 bases from V and 0 bases from J, with 8 bases between. CDR3 amino acids: CASSPPESANTGELFF. CDR3 DNA sequence: TGTGCCAGCTCACCACCAGAATCGGCGAACACCGGGGAGCTGTTTTTT. Drawing the rest from reference TRBV18 and TRBJ2-2, the complete variable domain is NAGVMQNPRHLVRRRGQEARLRCSPMKGHSHVYWYRQLPEEGLKFMVYLQKENIIDESGMPKERFSAEFPKEGPSILRIQQVVRGDSAAYFCASSPPESANTGELFFGEGSRLTVL.

V gene TRBV29-1 combines with J gene TRBJ1-2, with 9 bases fitting TRBD1. The CDR3 contains 15 residues. Germline-derived CDR1 and CDR2 are SQVTM and ANQGSEA. After removal of 4 bases from V and 4 bases from J, the junction contained 10 bases not matched to a gene. The CDR3 protein is CSVGLRTGAGYGYTF. The DNA for the CDR3 is TGCAGCGTTGGCCTTCGGACAGGGGCTGGCTATGGCTACACCTTC.